This record looks at one T cell receptor beta chain sequence and its context. The CDR3 length is 13 residues. V lost 8 bases, J lost 1 base, and 11 bases lay in between. In germline, CDR1 is MNHNS, CDR2 SASEGT. These data are taken from a study of cytomegalovirus exposure and HLA in healthy donors. PCR amplification relied on 60 Vbeta primers (plus 13 Jbeta primers). Produced via immunoSEQ multiplex PCR; TCRdb's table is partial and in-frame only. The sample yields about 160,000 clones, roughly 85% seen once. The J gene is TRBJ1-1, the V gene TRBV6-1; D gene unclear. The sample comprised PBMCs. This clonotype originated in a woman in her forties or fifties in good health and CMV-seropositive. The CDR3 sequence: CASRLTANTEAFF. The CDR3 DNA reads as TGTGCCAGCCGTTTGACTGCGAACACTGAAGCTTTCTTT.